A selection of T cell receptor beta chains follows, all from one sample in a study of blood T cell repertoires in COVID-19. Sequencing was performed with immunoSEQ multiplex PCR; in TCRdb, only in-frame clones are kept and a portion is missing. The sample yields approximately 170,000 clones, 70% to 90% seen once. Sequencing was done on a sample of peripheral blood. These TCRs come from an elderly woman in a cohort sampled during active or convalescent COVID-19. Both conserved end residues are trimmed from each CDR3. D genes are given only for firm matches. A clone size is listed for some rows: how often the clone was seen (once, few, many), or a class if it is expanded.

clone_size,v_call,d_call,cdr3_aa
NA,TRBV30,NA,AWSPSVTRNTEAF
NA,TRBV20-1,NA,SASQIGQTATNEKLF
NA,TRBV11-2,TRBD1,ASSLDPGGILYGYT
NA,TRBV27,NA,ASSPHRREGTDTQY
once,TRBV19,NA,ASSGTFNQPQH
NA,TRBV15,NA,ATSRDYGVYGYT
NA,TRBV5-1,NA,ASSLGYASAGTDTQY
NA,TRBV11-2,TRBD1,ASSSTGGYYGYT
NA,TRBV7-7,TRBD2,ASSSGLAGVFGELF
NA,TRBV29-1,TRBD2,SAGPAGSNNEQF
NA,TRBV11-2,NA,ASSPVASYSPLH
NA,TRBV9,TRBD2,ASSVSGVQQETQY
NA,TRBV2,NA,ASSEAVPGAF
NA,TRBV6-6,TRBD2,ASTTGLGTDTQY
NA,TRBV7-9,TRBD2,ASSPQTASGEQF
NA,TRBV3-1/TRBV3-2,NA,ASSQVGGTEAF
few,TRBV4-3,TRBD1,ASSPWGQGNYGYT
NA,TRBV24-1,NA,ATSDPRDTNTGELF
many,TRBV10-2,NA,ASSRGLDGNTIY
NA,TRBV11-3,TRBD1,ASSLGQGENEQY